The clone carrying this TCR beta chain was counted only a few times. Specified time point: blood at routine non-recurrence follow-up after resection. The data are from a study of spatial heterogeneity in lung cancer. MiXCR, run by TCRdb on the 5' RACE reads, gives a single entry per CDR3 protein. This sample has 100,000 to 120,000 distinct CDR3 sequences; 10% to 13% occur once, and the top ten carry 20% to 25%. The sequence was obtained from a female donor with early-stage non-small cell lung cancer. Specimen: PBMCs, collected at follow-up.

CDR3 region: CASSYQGYEQYF. CDR3 sequence (DNA): TGTGCCAGCAGCTATCAGGGATACGAGCAGTACTTC. The chain joins TRBV7-9 to TRBJ2-7, with a weak D call TRBD1 (5 bases). The length of the CDR3 is 12 residues. Trimming pared 4 bases from V and 4 bases from J, leaving 8 bases between. CDR1 SEHNR and CDR2 FQNEAQ come from the germline V gene (reference sequence).